A single T cell receptor beta chain is shown here with its context. TCRdb's copy holds only in-frame clones and misses some; the assay was immunoSEQ multiplex PCR. The sample shows about 12,000 clones, 88% of them seen only once. The data are from a study of control samples from healthy donors and cancer patients. The CDR3 has 15 amino acids. The germline CDR1 and CDR2 sequences are MNHNY and SVGAGI (reference sequence). The junction had 5 bases not matched to a gene; V was cut back by 5 bases and J by 2 bases. The origin of this receptor is a male donor with melanoma. The V call is TRBV6-6, the J call TRBJ2-2; TRBD1 aligns across 7 bases. The specimen was formalin-fixed, paraffin-embedded tissue. The DNA of the CDR3 is TGTGCCAGCAGTCTGAGGGACAGAAACACCGGGGAGCTGTTTTTT. This sequence encodes CASSLRDRNTGELFF.